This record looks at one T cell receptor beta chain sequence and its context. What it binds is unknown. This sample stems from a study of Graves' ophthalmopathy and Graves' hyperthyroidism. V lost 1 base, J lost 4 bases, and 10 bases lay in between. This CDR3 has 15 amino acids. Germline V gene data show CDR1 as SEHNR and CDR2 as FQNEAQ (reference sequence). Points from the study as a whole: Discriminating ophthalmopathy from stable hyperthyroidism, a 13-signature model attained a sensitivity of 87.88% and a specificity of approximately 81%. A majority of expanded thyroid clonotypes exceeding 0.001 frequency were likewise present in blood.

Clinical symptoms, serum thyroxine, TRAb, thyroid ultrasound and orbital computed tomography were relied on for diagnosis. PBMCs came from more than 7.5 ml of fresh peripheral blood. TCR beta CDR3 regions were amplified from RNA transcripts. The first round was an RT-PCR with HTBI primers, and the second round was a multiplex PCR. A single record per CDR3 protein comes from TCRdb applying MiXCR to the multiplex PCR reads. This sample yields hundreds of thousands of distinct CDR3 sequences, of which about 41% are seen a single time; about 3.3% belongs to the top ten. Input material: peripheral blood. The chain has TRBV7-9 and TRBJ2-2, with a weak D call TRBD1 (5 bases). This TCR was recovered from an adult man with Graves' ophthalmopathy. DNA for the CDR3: TGTGCCAGCAGCTTAGAGCAGGGCCTCACCGGGGAGCTGTTTTTT. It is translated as CASSLEQGLTGELFF.